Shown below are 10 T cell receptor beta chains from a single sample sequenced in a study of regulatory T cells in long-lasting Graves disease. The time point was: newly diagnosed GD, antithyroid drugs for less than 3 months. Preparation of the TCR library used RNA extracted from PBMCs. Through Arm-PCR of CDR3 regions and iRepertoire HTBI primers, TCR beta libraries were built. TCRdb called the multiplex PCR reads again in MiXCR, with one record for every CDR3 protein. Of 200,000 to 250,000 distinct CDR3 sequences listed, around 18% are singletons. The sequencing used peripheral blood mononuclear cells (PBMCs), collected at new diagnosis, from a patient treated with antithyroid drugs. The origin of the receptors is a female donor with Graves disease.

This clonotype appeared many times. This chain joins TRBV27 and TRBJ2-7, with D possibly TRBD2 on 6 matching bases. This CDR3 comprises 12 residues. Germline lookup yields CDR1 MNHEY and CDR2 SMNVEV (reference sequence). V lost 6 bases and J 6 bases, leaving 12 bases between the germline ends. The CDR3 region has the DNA TGTGCCAGCAGGCGCGGGAAGGGCGAGCAGTACTTC. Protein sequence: CASRRGKGEQYF.

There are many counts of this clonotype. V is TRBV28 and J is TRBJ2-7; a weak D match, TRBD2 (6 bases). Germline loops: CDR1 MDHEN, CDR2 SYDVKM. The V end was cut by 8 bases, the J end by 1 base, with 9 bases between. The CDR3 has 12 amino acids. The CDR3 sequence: CASGEASYEQYF. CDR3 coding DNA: TGTGCCAGCGGGGAGGCGTCCTACGAGCAGTACTTC.

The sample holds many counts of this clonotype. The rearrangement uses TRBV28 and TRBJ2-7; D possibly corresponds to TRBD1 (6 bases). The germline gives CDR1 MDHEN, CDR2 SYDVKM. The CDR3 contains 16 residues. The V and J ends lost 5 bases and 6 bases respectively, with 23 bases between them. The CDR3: CASSGPDRTQNGEQYF. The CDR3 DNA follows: TGTGCCAGCAGTGGTCCAGACAGGACTCAGAATGGCGAGCAGTACTTC. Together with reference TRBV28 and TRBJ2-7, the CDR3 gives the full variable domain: DVKVTQSSRYLVKRTGEKVFLECVQDMDHENMFWYRQDPGLGLRLIYFSYDVKMKEKGDIPEGYSVSREKKERFSLILESASTNQTSMYLCASSGPDRTQNGEQYFGPGTRLTVT.

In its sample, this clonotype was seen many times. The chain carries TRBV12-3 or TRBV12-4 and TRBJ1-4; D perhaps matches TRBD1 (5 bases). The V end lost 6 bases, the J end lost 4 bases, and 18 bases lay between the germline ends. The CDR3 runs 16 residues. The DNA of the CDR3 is TGTGCCAGCAGAAGCCGCGGGACGGTACATAATGAAAAACTGTTTTTT. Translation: CASRSRGTVHNEKLFF.

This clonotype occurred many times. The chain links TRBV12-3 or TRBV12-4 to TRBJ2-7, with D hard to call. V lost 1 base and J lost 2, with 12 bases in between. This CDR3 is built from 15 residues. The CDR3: CASSLEAAITYEQYF. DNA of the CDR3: TGTGCCAGCAGTTTAGAGGCAGCGATCACCTACGAGCAGTACTTC.

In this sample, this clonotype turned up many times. CDR3 sequence (DNA): TGTGCCAGCAGTTTAGACCCCGCAGCACGGGACACTGAAGCTTTCTTT. Its translation is CASSLDPAARDTEAFF. The chain carries TRBV12-3 or TRBV12-4 and TRBJ1-1; unclear D gene. The CDR3 length is 16 residues. The V end was cut by 1 base, the J end by 3 bases, with 15 bases between.

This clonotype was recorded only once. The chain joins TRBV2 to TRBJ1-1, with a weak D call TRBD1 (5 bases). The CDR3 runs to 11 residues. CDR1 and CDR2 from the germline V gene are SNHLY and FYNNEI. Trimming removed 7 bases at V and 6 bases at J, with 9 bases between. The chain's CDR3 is CASTGRAEAFF. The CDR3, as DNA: TGTGCCAGCACAGGGCGCGCTGAAGCTTTCTTT. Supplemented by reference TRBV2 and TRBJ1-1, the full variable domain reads EPEVTQTPSHQVTQMGQEVILRCVPISNHLYFYWYRQILGQKVEFLVSFYNNEISEKSEIFDDQFSVERPDGSNFTLKIRSTKLEDSAMYFCASTGRAEAFFGQGTRLTVV.

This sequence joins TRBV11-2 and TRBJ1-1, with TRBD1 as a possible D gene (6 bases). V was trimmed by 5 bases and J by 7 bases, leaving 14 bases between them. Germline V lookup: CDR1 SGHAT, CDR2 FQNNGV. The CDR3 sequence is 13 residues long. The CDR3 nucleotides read TGTGCCAGCAGCCAGGGGTACCTAGGTGAAGCTTTCTTT. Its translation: CASSQGYLGEAFF. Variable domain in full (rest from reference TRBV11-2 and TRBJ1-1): EAGVAQSPRYKIIEKRQSVAFWCNPISGHATLYWYQQILGQGPKLLIQFQNNGVVDDSQLPKDRFSAERLKGVDSTLKIQPAKLEDSAVYLCASSQGYLGEAFFGQGTRLTVV.

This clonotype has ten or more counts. The CDR3 reads CASSGQGGGYNEQFF. Here the CDR3 DNA reads TGTGCCAGCAGCGGCCAGGGTGGAGGGTACAATGAGCAGTTCTTC. The chain couples TRBV9 to TRBJ2-1; a possible D gene is TRBD2 (6 bases). The germline V and J ends were trimmed by 3 bases and 4 bases, with 14 bases remaining between them. The CDR3 is 15 amino acids. Per germline, CDR1 SGDLS and CDR2 YYNGEE.

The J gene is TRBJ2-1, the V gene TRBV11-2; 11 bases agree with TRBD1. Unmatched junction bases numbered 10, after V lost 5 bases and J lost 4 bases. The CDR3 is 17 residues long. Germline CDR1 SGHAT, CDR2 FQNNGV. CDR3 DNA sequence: TGTGCCAGCAGCCCTCCCCTGGGACAGGGGGATTACAATGAGCAGTTCTTC. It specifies CASSPPLGQGDYNEQFF.